Below, 25 T cell receptor beta chains from the same sample are listed, as sequenced in a study of CD8 T cells in ankylosing spondylitis. TCRdb re-called the 5' RACE reads through MiXCR, storing one row per CDR3 protein. The table has 25,000 to 30,000 distinct CDR3 sequences, about 5.3% seen once; the top ten hold around 1.9%. Sequenced material: blood, either unsorted or a sorted T cell fraction (not recorded which). Receptor source: a female donor with ankylosing spondylitis or in good health (not recorded which).

This clonotype was counted ten times or more. This rearrangement joins TRBV9 to TRBJ2-5; D is undetermined. Germline V gene lookup returns CDR1 SGDLS and CDR2 YYNGEE. CDR3 length: 15 residues. Trimming left V 0 bases short and J 1 base short, with 10 bases between. The CDR3 loop reads CASSVAPAVQETQYF. CDR3 in DNA: TGTGCCAGCAGCGTAGCTCCGGCTGTCCAAGAGACCCAGTACTTC.

With respect to this clonotype: This sequence may be a read error, since a much larger clone differs from it by one base. The V call is TRBV9, the J call TRBJ2-7; the match to TRBD2 covers 7 bases. CDR1 and CDR2 from the germline V gene are SGDLS and YYNGEE. CDR3 length equals 15 residues. The CDR3: CASNVESGTHYEQYF. The CDR3 DNA follows: TGTGCCAGCAACGTAGAAAGCGGGACGCACTACGAGCAGTACTTC.

This clonotype has a count of ten or more. This rearrangement joins TRBV9 to TRBJ2-1, with 12 positions matching TRBD2. J was trimmed by 7 bases and V by 0 bases; bases with no gene match: 5. This CDR3 spans 16 amino acids. CDR1 and CDR2 (germline): SGDLS, YYNGEE. Written as DNA, the CDR3 is TGTGCCAGCAGCGTAGCTAGCGGGGGGGCCCTGAATGAGCAGTTCTTC. It translates to CASSVASGGALNEQFF.

This clonotype has a handful of counts. This sequence joins TRBV29-1 and TRBJ2-7; 7 nucleotides agree with TRBD1. The CDR3 has 14 residues. With V trimmed by 7 bases and J by 1 base, 10 bases remained unmatched. Germline loops: CDR1 SQVTM, CDR2 ANQGSEA. The CDR3 protein is CSADRTGLSYEQYF. The CDR3 nucleotides are TGCAGCGCCGACCGGACAGGACTTTCCTACGAGCAGTACTTC.

Relative to its sample, this clonotype is medium-sized. The chain employs TRBV6-1 and TRBJ1-4, with D possibly TRBD1 on 5 matching bases. The V gene's germline CDR1 is MNHNS and CDR2 SASEGT. Trimming cost V 9 bases and J 5 bases, with 13 bases left between them. The CDR3 extends over 13 amino acids. The CDR3 protein is CASTRRGNEKLFF. The DNA for the CDR3 is TGTGCCAGTACTAGGAGGGGCAATGAAAAACTGTTTTTT.

The table lists this clonotype with many counts. The V call is TRBV9, the J call TRBJ2-2; TRBD1 aligns across 8 bases. The CDR3 has 16 amino acids. Germline V CDR1 and CDR2: SGDLS, YYNGEE. The V and J ends lost 4 bases and 4 bases, in that order; junction bases with no gene match: 9. The CDR3 DNA reads TGTGCCAGCAGCTTAAGGGGGACAGGCGGCACCGGGGAGCTGTTTTTT. Translating gives CASSLRGTGGTGELFF.

This clonotype occurred many times. The chain combines TRBV9 with TRBJ1-1; TRBD1 agrees at 9 bases. Germline V gene sequence: CDR1 SGDLS, CDR2 YYNGEE. V shed 0 bases and J 7 bases; nucleotides not matched to a gene: 7. This CDR3 is built from 15 residues. CDR3 in amino acids: CASSVVTGGIGEAFF. The CDR3 DNA is TGTGCCAGCAGCGTAGTTACAGGGGGCATTGGTGAAGCTTTCTTT.

V gene TRBV9 combines with J gene TRBJ2-7; 8 nucleotides line up with TRBD1. Germline trimming cut 7 bases from V and 3 bases from J; bases unmatched to any gene: 9. Germline-derived CDR1 and CDR2 are SGDLS and YYNGEE. The CDR3 is 14 amino acids. The CDR3 is CASGSTGEIYEQYF. In DNA form, the CDR3 reads TGTGCCAGCGGATCGACAGGGGAGATCTACGAGCAGTACTTC.

This clonotype was seen at least ten times. The J gene is TRBJ2-3, the V gene TRBV9, with TRBD2 identical over 10 bases. Trimming at V came to 4 bases and at J to 0 bases, leaving 11 bases not matched to a gene. The CDR3 contains 18 residues. Germline CDR1 reads SGDLS; CDR2 reads YYNGEE. CDR3 sequence reads: CASSQTSGNLISTDTQYF. CDR3 in DNA: TGTGCCAGCAGCCAAACTAGCGGGAACTTGATTAGCACAGATACGCAGTATTTT.

This clonotype has only a few counts. The chain couples TRBV9 to TRBJ2-5, with 12 bases that match TRBD1. There are 16 residues in the CDR3. Unmatched junction bases numbered 5, after V lost 0 bases and J lost 5 bases. Germline-derived CDR1 and CDR2 are SGDLS and YYNGEE. The DNA of the CDR3 is TGTGCCAGCAGCGTAGAAGGGACAGGGGGCTTGGAGACCCAGTACTTC. This translates into CASSVEGTGGLETQYF.

This clonotype was counted between two and nine times. This rearrangement joins TRBV9 to TRBJ2-2, with 8 bases that match TRBD1. Germline V CDR1 and CDR2: SGDLS, YYNGEE. This CDR3 is 15 amino acids long. V was clipped by 4 bases and J by 3 bases; unmatched bases: 5. This chain's CDR3 is CASSYMTGDTGELFF. In DNA form, the CDR3 reads TGTGCCAGCAGCTACATGACAGGGGACACCGGGGAGCTGTTTTTT.

This clonotype has just a few counts. One end of the junction fails to match germline, which may point to a read error. The chain combines TRBV9 with TRBJ2-3, with 10 bases fitting TRBD2. Looked up from germline, CDR1 is SGDLS and CDR2 is YYNGEE. CDR3 length: 15 residues. Written as DNA, the CDR3 is TGTGCCAGCAGCGCTAGCGGGGGCCTCACAGATGCGCAGTATTTT. Translation: CASSASGGLTDAQYF.

This clonotype was seen at least ten times. The V call is TRBV9, the J call TRBJ2-7; 9 nucleotides line up with TRBD2. V shed 1 base, J shed 6 bases, and the junction held 8 bases outside the gene matches. The germline V gene encodes CDR1 SGDLS and CDR2 YYNGEE. CDR3 length equals 15 residues. CDR3 coding DNA: TGTGCCAGCAGCGTAAGAGGGCTAGCGGGATCCGAGCAGTACTTC. It is translated as CASSVRGLAGSEQYF.

This clonotype was observed many times. The chain couples TRBV9 to TRBJ1-3; TRBD1 is a possible D gene (5 bases). The CDR3 runs to 13 residues. Germline V gives CDR1 SGDLS, CDR2 YYNGEE. Deletions cut 2 bases from V and 8 bases from J, with 11 bases between. DNA for the CDR3: TGTGCCAGCAGCGTCGGTGGGGGATACACCATATATTTT. Residues: CASSVGGGYTIYF.

This clonotype was counted a few times. The chain is built from TRBV9 and TRBJ2-1; 14 nucleotides agree with TRBD2. There are 16 residues in the CDR3. V lost 4 bases and J lost 10; bases outside the gene matches: 10. Germline V lookup: CDR1 SGDLS, CDR2 YYNGEE. DNA of the CDR3: TGTGCCAGCAGCCCACCCGGGACTAGCGGGGGAGGGGAGCAGTTCTTC. It codes for CASSPPGTSGGGEQFF. The whole variable domain, filled in from reference TRBV9 and TRBJ2-1, reads DSGVTQTPKHLITATGQRVTLRCSPRSGDLSVYWYQQSLDQGLQFLIQYYNGEERAKGNILERFSAQQFPDLHSELNLSSLELGDSALYFCASSPPGTSGGGEQFFGPGTRLTVL.

At least ten counts were recorded for this clonotype. The junction departs from germline at one end; a sequencing error may be responsible. V gene TRBV9 combines with J gene TRBJ2-2; 11 nucleotides match TRBD2. Germline CDR1 reads SGDLS; CDR2 reads YYNGEE. The CDR3 is made up of 16 amino acids. The CDR3 DNA is TGTGCCAGCAGAGTAGGTAGCGGGAGGGGAGCCGGGGAGCTGTTTTTT. Residues: CASRVGSGRGAGELFF. Full variable domain (outside the CDR3, taken from reference TRBV9 and TRBJ2-2): DSGVTQTPKHLITATGQRVTLRCSPRSGDLSVYWYQQSLDQGLQFLIQYYNGEERAKGNILERFSAQQFPDLHSELNLSSLELGDSALYFCASRVGSGRGAGELFFGEGSRLTVL.

This clonotype was recorded at least ten times. The chain combines TRBV9 with TRBJ2-5; 10 bases agree with TRBD1. CDR1 SGDLS and CDR2 YYNGEE come from the germline V gene. The ends lost 2 bases at V and 5 bases at J; junction bases unmatched: 12. The CDR3 spans 17 residues. The CDR3 DNA reads as TGTGCCAGCAGCGTGGGGGGTTTGACAGGGGGCGGTGAGACCCAGTACTTC. Encoded protein: CASSVGGLTGGGETQYF.

This clonotype has at least ten counts. The V and J genes are TRBV9 and TRBJ1-2, with a possible D match to TRBD1 (5 bases). The CDR3 is 16 residues long. CDR1 is SGDLS, CDR2 YYNGEE, per germline. V lost 4 bases, J lost 0 bases, and 16 bases lay in between. The CDR3: CASSPPHGAPNYGYTF. In DNA form, the CDR3 reads TGTGCCAGCAGCCCTCCCCATGGGGCCCCTAACTATGGCTACACCTTC.

This clonotype was detected many times. This chain uses TRBV9 with TRBJ2-3, with 7 bases that match TRBD1. Trimming took 4 bases from V and 2 from J; bases not matched to a gene: 4. Per germline, CDR1 SGDLS and CDR2 YYNGEE. The CDR3 is 14 residues long. CDR3 sequence (DNA): TGTGCCAGCAGCTTGGACAGGTCCACAGATACGCAGTATTTT. Translated: CASSLDRSTDTQYF.

This clonotype was found many times. This chain links TRBV9 with TRBJ2-3, with TRBD2 matching over 8 bases. The CDR3 sequence is 16 residues long. V was clipped by 1 base and J by 0 bases; unmatched bases: 4. CDR1 and CDR2 (germline): SGDLS, YYNGEE. The CDR3 DNA follows: TGTGCCAGCAGCGTACTAGTAGCGGGAAGCACAGATACGCAGTATTTT. It translates to CASSVLVAGSTDTQYF.

This clonotype was seen at least ten times. This chain connects TRBV9 to TRBJ2-1; no clear D. The CDR3 consists of 14 residues. The germline gives CDR1 SGDLS, CDR2 YYNGEE. V lost 0 bases and J 8 bases, leaving 12 bases between the germline ends. This chain's CDR3 is CASSVGRPDDEQFF. DNA for the CDR3: TGTGCCAGCAGCGTAGGCCGGCCGGACGATGAGCAGTTCTTC.

This clonotype was counted at least ten times. This chain joins TRBV9 and TRBJ2-1; D is ambiguous. Between the trimmed V and J ends, which lost 3 bases and 5 bases, there was a span of 6 bases. The CDR3 has 12 amino acids. Germline lookup yields CDR1 SGDLS and CDR2 YYNGEE. CDR3 sequence: CASSAPNNEQFF. The CDR3 DNA reads as TGTGCCAGCAGCGCACCGAACAATGAGCAGTTCTTC.

The sample holds many counts of this clonotype. For the CDR3, the DNA is TGTGCCAGCAGCGTAGATCGGGGAGAGACCCAGTACTTC. This translates into CASSVDRGETQYF. The V call is TRBV9, the J call TRBJ2-5; tentatively, D is TRBD2 (5 bases). This CDR3 contains 13 residues. The V gene lost 0 bases and the J gene lost 4 bases, with 7 bases spanning the gap. Germline V gene lookup returns CDR1 SGDLS and CDR2 YYNGEE.

This clonotype was recorded at least ten times. V and J are TRBV9 and TRBJ2-2; TRBD1 aligns across 7 bases. This CDR3 region has 15 residues. CDR1 is SGDLS, CDR2 YYNGEE, per germline. V gave up 3 bases and J gave up 0 bases; unmatched junction bases: 2. CDR3 region: CASSEGTANTGELFF. The DNA of the CDR3 is TGTGCCAGCAGCGAAGGGACAGCGAACACCGGGGAGCTGTTTTTT.

This clonotype has at least ten counts. The rearrangement links TRBV9 to TRBJ1-1, with a tentative D call TRBD1 (5 bases). The V and J ends lost 4 bases and 0 bases respectively, with 13 bases between them. Germline V gene data show CDR1 as SGDLS and CDR2 as YYNGEE. This CDR3 is built from 15 residues. The CDR3, as DNA: TGTGCCAGCAGCCTTGGGGGGTTCCTGAACACTGAAGCTTTCTTT. Its protein product is CASSLGGFLNTEAFF.